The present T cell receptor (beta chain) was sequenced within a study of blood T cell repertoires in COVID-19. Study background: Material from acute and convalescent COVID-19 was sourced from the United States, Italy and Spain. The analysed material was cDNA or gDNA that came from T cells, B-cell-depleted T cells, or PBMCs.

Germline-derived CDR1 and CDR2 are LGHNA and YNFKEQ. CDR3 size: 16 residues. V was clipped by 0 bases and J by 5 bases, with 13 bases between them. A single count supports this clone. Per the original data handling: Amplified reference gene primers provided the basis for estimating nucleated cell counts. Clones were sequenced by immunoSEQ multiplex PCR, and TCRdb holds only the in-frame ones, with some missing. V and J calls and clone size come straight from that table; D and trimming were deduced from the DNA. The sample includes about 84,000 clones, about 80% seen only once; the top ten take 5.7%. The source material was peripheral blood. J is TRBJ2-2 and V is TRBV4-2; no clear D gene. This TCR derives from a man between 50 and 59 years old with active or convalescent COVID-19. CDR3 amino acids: CASSQDMSVGTGELFF. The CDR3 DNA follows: TGTGCCAGCAGCCAAGATATGAGCGTCGGAACCGGGGAGCTGTTTTTT.